This T cell receptor beta chain was recovered during a study of early T cells in non-severe SARS-CoV-2 infection. Individual cDNA molecules carried attached unique molecular identifiers. MiXCR, applied by TCRdb to the 5' RACE reads, yields one record per CDR3 protein. The sample records some 29,000 distinct CDR3 sequences, about 4.5% being singletons. The germline V gene encodes CDR1 MGHRA and CDR2 YSYEKL. The ends were cut back, 1 base at V and 3 bases at J, with 13 bases in the middle. The CDR3 contains 15 residues. Only a few counts were recorded for this clonotype. This receptor was obtained from an adult who was a healthcare worker with PCR-confirmed SARS-CoV-2 infection or an uninfected control (not recorded which). The specimen sequenced was whole blood. This rearrangement joins TRBV4-1 to TRBJ2-7, with a weak D call TRBD2 (5 bases). The CDR3 protein is CASSQAIGLFYEQYF. Written as DNA, the CDR3 is TGCGCCAGCAGCCAAGCCATCGGACTCTTCTACGAGCAGTACTTC.